Listed below are T cell receptor beta chains from one sample, sequenced in a study of regulatory T cells in long-lasting Graves disease. From the multiplex PCR reads, TCRdb called clonotypes with MiXCR, one entry per CDR3 protein. Of about 470,000 distinct CDR3 sequences in the sample, under 25% are singletons; the top ten hold approximately 7.8%. The input for sequencing was peripheral blood mononuclear cells (PBMCs), taken when the disease was refractory, from a patient treated with antithyroid drugs. Receptors originate from a female donor with Graves disease. The CDR3 runs from the conserved cysteine through the conserved F or W. Each record gives: D gene, J gene, clone size, V gene, CDR3 length, CDR3 protein, CDR3 DNA. The D gene is left open where the match is weak. A row's size may be missing; if present it is once, few, many or a size class.

>TRBD1|TRBJ2-4|many|TRBV7-2|15
CASSTTDRVGNIQYF
TGTGCCAGCAGCACCACGGACAGGGTCGGGAACATTCAGTACTTC
>-|TRBJ1-2|many|TRBV28|14
CASSLTGVRAGYTF
TGTGCCAGCAGTTTAACGGGAGTTCGGGCGGGCTACACCTTC
>-|TRBJ2-7|many|TRBV11-2|14
CASSFPGQRYEQYF
TGTGCCAGCAGCTTCCCCGGGCAGCGTTACGAGCAGTACTTC
>-|TRBJ2-7|few|TRBV7-8|17
CASSLPGTAPISYEQYF
TGTGCCAGCAGCTTACCCGGAACCGCGCCTATCTCCTACGAGCAGTACTTC
>-|TRBJ2-1|-|TRBV3-1|14
CASSQPDPNNEQFF
TGTGCCAGCAGCCAACCGGACCCCAACAATGAGCAGTTCTTC
>-|TRBJ2-7|many|TRBV12-3/TRBV12-4|13
CASRATTNYEQYF
TGTGCCAGCCGGGCTACTACCAACTACGAGCAGTACTTC
>-|TRBJ1-1|-|TRBV20-1|15
CSARDRAKINTEAFF
TGCAGTGCTAGAGATCGGGCAAAAATTAACACTGAAGCTTTCTTT
>-|TRBJ1-1|few|TRBV7-9|14
CASSYQEGSTEAFF
TGTGCCAGCAGCTACCAGGAAGGGAGCACTGAAGCTTTCTTT
>-|TRBJ2-5|-|TRBV19|14
CASSGPPVGETQYF
TGTGCCAGTAGTGGGCCTCCGGTGGGAGAGACCCAGTACTTC
>-|TRBJ1-2|many|TRBV28|15
CASWGPGYVDYGYTF
TGTGCCAGCTGGGGCCCCGGGTATGTTGACTATGGCTACACCTTC
>-|TRBJ2-2|many|TRBV12-3/TRBV12-4|13
CASSLRSNGELFF
TGTGCCAGCAGTTTAAGGAGTAACGGGGAGCTGTTTTTT
>-|TRBJ1-1|many|TRBV27|12
CASSMLLGEAFF
TGTGCCAGCAGTATGCTCCTTGGTGAAGCTTTCTTT
>-|TRBJ1-1|many|TRBV30|12
CAWSVRVDQAFF
TGTGCCTGGAGTGTACGAGTAGATCAAGCTTTCTTT
>-|TRBJ2-7|few|TRBV27|15
CASSNQGGSSYEQYF
TGTGCCAGCAGCAACCAGGGGGGTAGCTCCTACGAGCAGTACTTC
>-|TRBJ2-7|many|TRBV6-1|12
CASSEVGYEQYF
TGTGCCAGCAGTGAAGTGGGCTACGAGCAGTACTTC
>TRBD2|TRBJ2-7|-|TRBV6-1|14
CASTRLAGAVEQYF
TGTGCCAGCACCCGACTAGCGGGAGCCGTTGAGCAGTACTTC
>-|TRBJ2-2|-|TRBV6-2/TRBV6-3|20
CASSLRVLGSGPAGTGELFF
TGTGCCAGCAGCTTACGGGTTTTGGGTAGCGGCCCCGCGGGCACCGGGGAGCTGTTTTTT
>-|TRBJ2-2|-|TRBV29-1|12
CSVGWVTGELFF
TGCAGCGTTGGATGGGTCACCGGGGAGCTGTTTTTT
>-|TRBJ1-2|few|TRBV6-1|13
CASSELGGAGYTF
TGTGCCAGCAGTGAATTAGGGGGAGCGGGCTACACCTTC
>-|TRBJ1-4|-|TRBV6-1|14
CASSETEINEKLFF
TGTGCCAGCAGTGAGACAGAGATTAATGAAAAACTGTTTTTT
>TRBD2|TRBJ2-2|many|TRBV15|16
CATSRGLAVNTGELFF
TGTGCCACCAGCAGAGGACTAGCGGTGAACACCGGGGAGCTGTTTTTT
>-|TRBJ2-3|-|TRBV6-1|12
CASSPEAGTQYF
TGTGCCAGCAGTCCCGAAGCGGGTACGCAGTATTTT
>-|TRBJ2-7|many|TRBV24-1|13
CATPTGPNYEQYF
TGTGCCACCCCTACCGGGCCCAACTACGAGCAGTACTTC
>-|TRBJ1-4|few|TRBV19|15
CASSIGRGANEKLFF
TGTGCCAGTAGTATTGGAAGGGGCGCTAATGAAAAACTGTTTTTT
>TRBD1|TRBJ2-6|few|TRBV5-1|19
CASSLEGQGLGSGANVLTF
TGCGCCAGCAGCTTGGAGGGACAGGGCCTAGGCTCTGGGGCCAACGTCCTGACTTTC
>-|TRBJ2-5|many|TRBV27|15
CASSFEKEGFETQYF
TGTGCCAGCAGTTTTGAGAAAGAGGGATTCGAGACCCAGTACTTC
>-|TRBJ1-2|many|TRBV7-8|14
CASSYLGTDYGYTF
TGTGCCAGCAGCTACCTTGGAACGGACTATGGCTACACCTTC
>-|TRBJ1-2|-|TRBV6-1|13
CASFGMAGYGYTF
TGTGCCAGCTTCGGGATGGCAGGTTATGGCTACACCTTC
>TRBD1|TRBJ2-7|few|TRBV6-1|15
CASSETQGFSYEQYF
TGTGCCAGCAGTGAAACACAGGGGTTCTCCTACGAGCAGTACTTC
>TRBD1|TRBJ2-1|-|TRBV12-3/TRBV12-4|15
CASSLGDRVYNEQFF
TGTGCCAGCAGTTTAGGGGACAGGGTGTACAATGAGCAGTTCTTC
>TRBD1|TRBJ1-2|many|TRBV6-1|13
CASSVGTGDGYTF
TGTGCCAGCAGTGTCGGGACAGGGGATGGCTACACCTTC
>-|TRBJ2-2|few|TRBV6-1|17
CASSHPGDLRNTGELFF
TGTGCCAGCAGTCACCCCGGGGACTTGAGGAACACCGGGGAGCTGTTTTTT
>-|TRBJ1-1|-|TRBV12-3/TRBV12-4|13
CASSFVGPGGAFF
TGTGCCAGCAGTTTCGTCGGACCGGGGGGGGCTTTCTTT
>-|TRBJ2-7|-|TRBV18|16
CASSPLPGESTYEQYF
TGTGCCAGCTCACCTCTCCCGGGAGAGAGTACCTACGAGCAGTACTTC
>-|TRBJ2-7|many|TRBV27|15
CASSQNPYTPGEQYF
TGTGCCAGCAGTCAAAACCCGTACACGCCCGGCGAGCAGTACTTC
>-|TRBJ1-6|-|TRBV15|13
CATSRVSGTPLHF
TGTGCCACCAGCAGAGTTTCCGGGACACCCCTCCACTTT
>-|TRBJ2-2|-|TRBV7-3|13
CASAWENTGELFF
TGTGCGTCCGCCTGGGAAAACACCGGGGAGCTGTTTTTT
>-|TRBJ2-5|-|TRBV12-3/TRBV12-4|12
CASSLGLGTQYF
TGTGCCAGCAGTTTGGGGTTGGGGACCCAGTACTTC
>-|TRBJ2-7|many|TRBV12-3/TRBV12-4|13
CASSRLVVDGQYF
TGTGCCAGCAGTAGACTAGTCGTAGACGGGCAGTACTTC
>TRBD2|TRBJ2-5|many|TRBV20-1|12
CSASLAEETQYF
TGCAGTGCTAGCCTAGCGGAAGAGACCCAGTACTTC
>-|TRBJ1-5|many|TRBV12-3/TRBV12-4|12
CASSGRREPQHF
TGTGCCAGCAGTGGTCGGAGGGAGCCCCAGCATTTT
>-|TRBJ1-2|many|TRBV2|16
CASSEWAIGENYGYTF
TGTGCCAGCAGTGAATGGGCCATCGGAGAGAACTATGGCTACACCTTC
>TRBD2|TRBJ2-3|-|TRBV5-1|13
CASIAGSTDTQYF
TGCGCCAGCATAGCGGGCAGCACAGATACGCAGTATTTT
>-|TRBJ1-2|many|TRBV6-1|10
CASGDHGYTF
TGTGCCAGCGGTGACCATGGCTACACCTTC
>-|TRBJ2-2|few|TRBV5-1|15
CASSLLGANTGELFF
TGCGCCAGCAGCTTGTTGGGGGCGAACACCGGGGAGCTGTTTTTT
>TRBD1|TRBJ1-1|-|TRBV28|12
CASRTGVVEAFF
TGTGCCAGCAGGACAGGGGTGGTTGAAGCTTTCTTT
>-|TRBJ2-3|-|TRBV14|13
CASSQDLLVGQYF
TGTGCCAGCAGCCAAGATCTCTTGGTGGGGCAGTATTTT
>TRBD1|TRBJ2-7|-|TRBV7-3|17
CASSLGEGQGYAYGQYF
TGTGCCAGCAGCTTAGGTGAGGGACAGGGATACGCCTACGGGCAGTACTTC
>-|TRBJ1-1|-|TRBV7-7|13
CASSLDLNTEALF
TGTGCTAGCAGCTTAGACCTAAACACTGAAGCTCTCTTT
>-|TRBJ2-3|-|TRBV28|14
CASSPPGGRDTQYF
TGTGCCAGCAGTCCCCCCGGGGGAAGAGATACGCAGTATTTT
>TRBD1|TRBJ2-2|-|TRBV5-4|14
CASRETGTVGELFF
TGTGCCAGCAGAGAGACAGGGACAGTCGGGGAGCTGTTTTTT
>TRBD1|TRBJ2-2|few|TRBV11-3|15
CASSFVAGGTGELFF
TGTGCCAGCAGCTTCGTGGCAGGGGGCACCGGGGAGCTGTTTTTT
>-|TRBJ2-7|-|TRBV6-5|16
CASSYSTKGPPDEQYF
TGTGCCAGCAGTTACTCGACGAAGGGGCCCCCCGACGAGCAGTACTTC
>-|TRBJ1-1|-|TRBV5-1|17
CASSLADPEGWSTEAFF
TGCGCCAGCAGCTTGGCGGACCCGGAGGGGTGGAGCACTGAAGCTTTCTTT
>TRBD2|TRBJ2-2|many|TRBV12-3/TRBV12-4|15
CASRVAGVNTGELFF
TGTGCCAGCAGAGTAGCGGGCGTGAACACCGGGGAGCTGTTTTTT
>-|TRBJ2-7|-|TRBV20-1|14
CSARHPRHSYEQYF
TGCAGTGCTAGACACCCCCGCCACTCCTACGAGCAGTACTTC
>-|TRBJ1-5|many|TRBV6-2/TRBV6-3|16
CASSYVRGVNNQPQHF
TGTGCCAGCAGTTACGTTCGGGGGGTTAACAATCAGCCCCAGCATTTT
>TRBD1|TRBJ2-7|-|TRBV18|11
CASSMTGEQYF
TGTGCCAGCTCTATGACAGGGGAGCAGTACTTC
>-|TRBJ2-7|-|TRBV9|15
CASSEGPSGGGEQYF
TGTGCCAGCAGCGAGGGTCCAAGCGGTGGTGGGGAGCAGTACTTC
>TRBD1|TRBJ2-5|-|TRBV6-2/TRBV6-3|15
CASSYETGWGKTQYF
TGTGCCAGCAGTTACGAGACAGGGTGGGGGAAGACCCAGTACTTC